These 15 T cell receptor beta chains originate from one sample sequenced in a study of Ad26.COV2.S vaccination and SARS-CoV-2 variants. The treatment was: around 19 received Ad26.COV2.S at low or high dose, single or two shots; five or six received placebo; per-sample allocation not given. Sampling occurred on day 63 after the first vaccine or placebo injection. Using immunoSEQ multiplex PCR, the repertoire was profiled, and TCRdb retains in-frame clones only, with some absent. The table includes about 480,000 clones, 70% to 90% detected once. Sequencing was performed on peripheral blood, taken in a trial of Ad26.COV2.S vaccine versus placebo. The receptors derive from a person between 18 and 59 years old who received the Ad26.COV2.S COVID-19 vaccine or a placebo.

The CDR3 here is CASSVGAQGANVLTF. The DNA for the CDR3 is TGTGCCAGCAGCGTAGGTGCGCAGGGGGCCAACGTCCTGACTTTC. The genes are TRBV9 and TRBJ2-6; D remains unclear. This CDR3 comprises 15 residues. Deletions cut 0 bases from V and 4 bases from J, with 8 bases between. The germline V gene encodes CDR1 SGDLS and CDR2 YYNGEE.

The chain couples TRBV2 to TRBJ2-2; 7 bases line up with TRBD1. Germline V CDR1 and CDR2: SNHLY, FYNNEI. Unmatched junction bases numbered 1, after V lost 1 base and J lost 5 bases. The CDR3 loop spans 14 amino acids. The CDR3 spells CASSEVRGTGELFF. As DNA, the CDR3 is TGTGCCAGCAGTGAAGTCAGGGGGACCGGGGAGCTGTTTTTT.

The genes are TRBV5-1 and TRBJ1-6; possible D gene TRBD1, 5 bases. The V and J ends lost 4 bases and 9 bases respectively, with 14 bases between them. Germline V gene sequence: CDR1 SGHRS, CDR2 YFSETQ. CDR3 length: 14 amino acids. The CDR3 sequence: CASSEQENLSPLHF. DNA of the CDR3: TGCGCCAGCAGCGAACAGGAGAACCTTTCACCCCTCCACTTT.

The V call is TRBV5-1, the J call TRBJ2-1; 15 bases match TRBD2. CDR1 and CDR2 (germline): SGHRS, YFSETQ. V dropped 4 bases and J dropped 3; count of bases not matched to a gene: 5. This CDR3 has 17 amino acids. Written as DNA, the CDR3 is TGCGCCAGCAGCGCGGGGACTAGCGGGGGGAGCTACAATGAGCAGTTCTTC. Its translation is CASSAGTSGGSYNEQFF. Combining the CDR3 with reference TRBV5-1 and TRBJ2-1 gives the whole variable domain KAGVTQTPRYLIKTRGQQVTLSCSPISGHRSVSWYQQTPGQGLQFLFEYFSETQRNKGNFPGRFSGRQFSNSRSEMNVSTLELGDSALYLCASSAGTSGGSYNEQFFGPGTRLTVL.

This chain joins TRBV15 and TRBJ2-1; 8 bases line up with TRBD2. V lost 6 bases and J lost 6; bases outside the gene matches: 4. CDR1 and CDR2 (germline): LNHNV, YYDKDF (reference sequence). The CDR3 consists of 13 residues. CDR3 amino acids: CATRSGSGNEQFF. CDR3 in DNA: TGTGCCACCAGAAGCGGGAGTGGCAATGAGCAGTTCTTC.

The CDR3 region is CASSSYRGSSYNEQFF. The CDR3 DNA reads TGTGCCAGCAGTTCCTACAGGGGGAGCTCCTACAATGAGCAGTTCTTC. The V call is TRBV27, the J call TRBJ2-1; 8 bases line up with TRBD1. Looked up from germline, CDR1 is MNHEY and CDR2 is SMNVEV (reference sequence). V lost 4 bases, J lost 0 bases, and 5 bases stayed unmatched. The CDR3 consists of 16 residues.

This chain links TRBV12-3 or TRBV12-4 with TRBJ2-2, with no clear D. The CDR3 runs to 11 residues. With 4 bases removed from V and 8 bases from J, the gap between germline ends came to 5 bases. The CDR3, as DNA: TGTGCCAGCAGTTACGGGGGGGAGCTGTTTTTT. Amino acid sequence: CASSYGGELFF.

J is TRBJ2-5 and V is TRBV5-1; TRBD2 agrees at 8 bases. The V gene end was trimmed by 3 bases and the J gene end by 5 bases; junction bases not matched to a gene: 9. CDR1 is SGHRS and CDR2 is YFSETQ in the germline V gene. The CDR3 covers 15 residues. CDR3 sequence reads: CASSSSYGRGETQYF. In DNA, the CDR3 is TGCGCCAGCAGCTCGTCTTACGGGAGGGGGGAGACCCAGTACTTC.

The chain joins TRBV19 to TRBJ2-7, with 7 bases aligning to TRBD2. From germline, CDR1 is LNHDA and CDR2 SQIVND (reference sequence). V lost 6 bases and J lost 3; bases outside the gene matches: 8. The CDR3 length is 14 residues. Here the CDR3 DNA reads TGTGCCAGTAGCCGGTGGGGGGGGAACTACGAGCAGTACTTC. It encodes CASSRWGGNYEQYF.

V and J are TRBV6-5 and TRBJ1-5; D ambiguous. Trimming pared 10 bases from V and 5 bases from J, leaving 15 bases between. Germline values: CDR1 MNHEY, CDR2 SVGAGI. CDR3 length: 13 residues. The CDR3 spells CATTRWQDQPQHF. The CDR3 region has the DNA TGTGCCACTACGAGGTGGCAAGATCAGCCCCAGCATTTT.

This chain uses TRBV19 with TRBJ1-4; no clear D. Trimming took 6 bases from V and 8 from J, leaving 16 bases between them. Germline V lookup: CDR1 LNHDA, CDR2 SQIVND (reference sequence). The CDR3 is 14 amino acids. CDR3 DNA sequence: TGTGCCAGTAGAGGCGTTCCCTGGAGCGAAAAACTGTTTTTT. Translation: CASRGVPWSEKLFF.

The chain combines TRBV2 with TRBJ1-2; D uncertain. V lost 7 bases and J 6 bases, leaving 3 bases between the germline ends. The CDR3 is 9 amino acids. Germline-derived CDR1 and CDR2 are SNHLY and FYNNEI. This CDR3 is CASKNGYTF. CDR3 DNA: TGTGCCAGCAAAAATGGCTACACCTTC.

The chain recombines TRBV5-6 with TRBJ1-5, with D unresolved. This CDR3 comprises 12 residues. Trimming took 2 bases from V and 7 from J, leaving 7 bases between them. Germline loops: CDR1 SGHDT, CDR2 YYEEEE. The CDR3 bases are TGTGCCAGCAGCTTCCGTGGGCAGCCCCAGCATTTT. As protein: CASSFRGQPQHF. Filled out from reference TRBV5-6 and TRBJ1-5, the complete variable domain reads DAGVTQSPTHLIKTRGQQVTLRCSPKSGHDTVSWYQQALGQGPQFIFQYYEEEERQRGNFPDRFSGHQFPNYSSELNVNALLLGDSALYLCASSFRGQPQHFGDGTRLSIL.

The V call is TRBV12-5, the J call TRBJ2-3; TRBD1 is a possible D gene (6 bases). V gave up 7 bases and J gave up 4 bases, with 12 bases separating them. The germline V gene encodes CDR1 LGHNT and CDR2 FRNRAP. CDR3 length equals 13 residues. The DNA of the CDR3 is TGTGCTAGTGCCCCGACAGGCCCAGATACGCAGTATTTT. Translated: CASAPTGPDTQYF.

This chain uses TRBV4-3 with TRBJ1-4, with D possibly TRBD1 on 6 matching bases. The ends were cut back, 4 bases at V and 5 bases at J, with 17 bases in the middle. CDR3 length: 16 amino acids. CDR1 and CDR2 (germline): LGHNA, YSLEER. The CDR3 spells CASSPQNRAVNEKLFF. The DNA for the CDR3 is TGCGCCAGCAGCCCACAGAACAGGGCGGTGAATGAAAAACTGTTTTTT.